The T cell receptor (beta chain) described here comes from a study of blood T cell repertoires in COVID-19 (TCRdb year 2020). Notes on the research overall: Samples covering the acute and convalescent phases of COVID-19 were provided by collaborators in the United States, Italy and Spain. The prospective study material was composed of cDNA or gDNA derived from T cells, B-cell-depleted T cells, or PBMCs. The dataset comprised deeply sampled blood TCRbeta repertoires from subjects exposed to, actively infected with, or recovered from COVID-19. The repertoires were made available in a free public database intended to serve as a resource for research on the immune response to SARS-CoV-2. The samples were drawn from two sources: the first 160 participants of the ongoing ImmuneRACE study, and fewer than 1,500 subjects contributed by 6 global collaborators. Sample metadata almost always included a de-identified subject ID, COVID-19 status, age in years and sex. HLA class I and class II types, where available, came from metadata supplied by the sample provider rather than from assay-based typing.

On the study overall, not on this receptor specifically: Clinical and demographic metadata were provided uncurated, with the amount varying by source and participant.

In its sample, this clone was seen once. This receptor's antigen is unknown. Base qualities are missing; no much larger clone stands one base away. The collaborating institutions used their own protocols to collect whole blood in K2EDTA tubes. For TCRbeta analysis, collaborators shipped samples as frozen whole blood, isolated PBMCs, or DNA extracted from either of those sample types. From cysteine to phenylalanine, the CDR3 is 13 amino acids long. Just the 39-base CDR3 DNA is kept, in frame starting at base 1. The junction carries 8 bases between V and J, which are trimmed by 0 bases and 6 bases respectively. CDR1 and CDR2, looked up from the germline V gene, are SGHTA and FQGTGA. TCRbeta CDR3 regions were amplified from genomic DNA by means of the immunoSEQ Assay, a bias-controlled multiplex PCR. Processing in the source paper ran as follows. The number of nucleated cells in each sample was estimated by amplification of reference gene primers within the assay. Sequence reads were collapsed and filtered to measure the absolute abundance of every unique TCRbeta CDR3 rearrangement. For each sample, productive Simpson clonality was calculated by taking the square root of Simpson's diversity index across productive rearrangements. In TCRdb, the immuneACCESS table is reduced to in-frame sequences with V and J assigned. These tables do not hold every clone; where another copy was compared, an unresolved V gene accounts for under half, and the others remain unexplained. The V and J calls and clone size are taken from that table; D and trimming were inferred from the DNA. Across this sample there are 110,000 or so clones, with 80% to 90% seen only once. Of the sample, 3% to 3.5% is held by the ten largest clones.

The TCR was taken from a middle-aged man with acute or convalescent COVID-19. The V and J segments used are TRBV7-3 and TRBJ2-5, with a tentative D gene TRBD2 over 6 matching bases. Sequencing used peripheral blood. The DNA reads TGTGCCAGCAGCTTAACGGGGGGAAAGACCCAGTACTTC. Its protein product is CASSLTGGKTQYF.